Listed below are T cell receptor beta chains from one sample, sequenced in a study of CD8 T cells in ankylosing spondylitis. Each CDR3 protein gets one entry after TCRdb re-called the 5' RACE reads with MiXCR. Of a few hundred thousand distinct CDR3 sequences in the sample, 8% were seen once. Sample: blood, either unsorted or a sorted T cell fraction (not recorded which). Receptors were obtained from a male donor with ankylosing spondylitis. Each CDR3 is given with its conserved first and last residue. A D gene is named only where the DNA matches it firmly. A row's size may be missing; if present it is once, few, many or a size class.

D	size	V	J	DNA	CDR3
NA	NA	TRBV7-6	TRBJ1-6	TGTGCCAGCAGCCCAGTGGGGAATTCACCCCTCCACTTT	CASSPVGNSPLHF
TRBD2	many	TRBV5-1	TRBJ2-7	TGCGCCAGCACTCCCCGGCGGGAGGGAAGGACCTACGAGCAGTACTTC	CASTPRREGRTYEQYF
TRBD1	NA	TRBV7-2	TRBJ1-2	TGTGCCAGCAGCTCACAGGGGAGCGCGAATGGCTACACCTTC	CASSSQGSANGYTF
TRBD2	NA	TRBV28	TRBJ2-3	TGTGCCAGCAGTATTCAAACTAGCGGGCTCACAGATACGCAGTATTTT	CASSIQTSGLTDTQYF
TRBD1	many	TRBV11-1	TRBJ1-1	TGTGCCAGCAGCCCCATGAACAGGGGAAACAAAGCTTTCTTT	CASSPMNRGNKAFF
TRBD1	many	TRBV7-9	TRBJ2-3	TGTGCCAGCAGTCCGGGACAGGGAGATGTAAATACGCAGTATTTT	CASSPGQGDVNTQYF
NA	few	TRBV27	TRBJ2-1	TGTGCCAGCAGTTCCAGGGTCCGGAGCGATGAGCAGTTCTTC	CASSSRVRSDEQFF
NA	NA	TRBV6-6	TRBJ1-5	TGTGCCAGCAGTTACCGAGAGAATCAGCCCCAGCATTTT	CASSYRENQPQHF
NA	many	TRBV25-1	TRBJ2-3	TGTGCCAGCAGCGATCCAATCTATACGCAGTATTTT	CASSDPIYTQYF
NA	few	TRBV24-1	TRBJ2-5	TGTGCCACCAGTGATGTCCGGGACGCGTTGTCGGAGACCCAGTACTTC	CATSDVRDALSETQYF
TRBD1	NA	TRBV4-2	TRBJ2-3	TGTGCCAGCAGCCAAGTGGGACAGGGGATGGCAGATACGCAGTATTTT	CASSQVGQGMADTQYF
NA	NA	TRBV25-1	TRBJ2-2	TGTGCCAGCAGTGAATTCAAGCAAAACACCGGGGAGCTGTTTTTT	CASSEFKQNTGELFF
NA	NA	TRBV5-6	TRBJ2-7	TGTGCCAGCAGCTTGTGGGACTCGGAGCAGTACTTC	CASSLWDSEQYF
TRBD2	few	TRBV20-1	TRBJ2-3	TGCAGTGCTAGAGCAAGGACTAGCGGGAGGACAGATACGCAGTATTTT	CSARARTSGRTDTQYF
NA	many	TRBV5-1	TRBJ2-2	TGCGCCAGCAGCTTGGGGTGGCAGGGCTCCACCGGGGAGCTGTTTTTT	CASSLGWQGSTGELFF
NA	few	TRBV5-1	TRBJ1-2	TGCGCCAGCAGCGTGGGACGATCGGGTGATGGCTACACCTTC	CASSVGRSGDGYTF
NA	NA	TRBV12-3/TRBV12-4	TRBJ2-3	TGTGCCACCAGACGGGGGATTAGCACAGATACGCAGTATTTT	CATRRGISTDTQYF
NA	many	TRBV4-2	TRBJ2-1	TGTGCCAGCAGCCAAGGACTAGATCCCTACAATGAGCAGTTCTTC	CASSQGLDPYNEQFF
NA	NA	TRBV7-3	TRBJ2-6	TGTGCCAGCAGCCCCACCCGGACGGGGGCCAACGTCCTGACTTTC	CASSPTRTGANVLTF
TRBD2	NA	TRBV20-1	TRBJ2-7	TGCAGTGCTAGTTGGCGGGGGATCCGAGAGCAGTACTTC	CSASWRGIREQYF
NA	few	TRBV7-9	TRBJ1-6	TGTGCCAGCAGTCATATCTGGAGGGTTTATTCACCCCTCCACTTT	CASSHIWRVYSPLHF
NA	NA	TRBV29-1	TRBJ2-3	TGCAGCGTTCGCGAGAATACGCAGTATTTT	CSVRENTQYF